The next 24 T cell receptor beta chains were all read from a single sample in a study of technical replicates of blood from several donors. Libraries were prepared by immunoSEQ multiplex PCR; TCRdb keeps only in-frame clonotypes and omits some of them. The table shows about 84,000 clones, with 90% to 95% occurring only once. The sample taken for sequencing was T cells isolated from PBMCs. The source is a human donor in good health.

The chain is built from TRBV27 and TRBJ2-7; 12 positions match TRBD2. The CDR3 runs to 18 residues. Germline lookup yields CDR1 MNHEY and CDR2 SMNVEV (reference sequence). V gave up 6 bases and J gave up 3 bases; unmatched junction bases: 15. The CDR3 nucleotides read TGTGCCAGCAGGCCTACTAGCGGGGGGCCATTTGGGAGCTACGAGCAGTACTTC. It specifies CASRPTSGGPFGSYEQYF.

This chain uses TRBV7-6 with TRBJ2-7; 12 positions agree with TRBD2. V shed 2 bases and J 5 bases; nucleotides not matched to a gene: 7. The CDR3 runs 16 residues. In germline, CDR1 is SGHVS, CDR2 FNYEAQ. In DNA form, the CDR3 reads TGTGCCAGCAGCTTAATCCTAGCGGGAGGGCCCCACGAGCAGTACTTC. Translating it yields CASSLILAGGPHEQYF.

The count of this clone is one. The chain carries TRBV6-5 and TRBJ1-5; 10 bases match TRBD1. Germline V CDR1 and CDR2: MNHEY, SVGAGI. V shed 2 bases, J shed 4 bases, and the junction held 2 bases outside the gene matches. The CDR3 is made up of 15 amino acids. In DNA, the CDR3 is TGTGCCAGCAGTTACGGGACAGGGGAGAATCAGCCCCAGCATTTT. Amino acid sequence: CASSYGTGENQPQHF.

This chain links TRBV5-4 with TRBJ2-7; TRBD1 agrees at 10 bases. The germline gives CDR1 SGHNT, CDR2 YYREEE (reference sequence). V was pared by 4 bases and J by 4 bases, with 11 bases of the junction left unmatched. This CDR3 spans 16 amino acids. CDR3 nucleotide sequence: TGTGCCAGCAGCCCCGGGACAGGGGCGACCCTATACGAGCAGTACTTC. Translated, it gives CASSPGTGATLYEQYF.

The chain recombines TRBV4-2 with TRBJ2-5; 10 bases align to TRBD2. CDR1 LGHNA and CDR2 YNFKEQ come from the germline V gene. Trimming removed 3 bases from V and 8 bases from J; junction bases left unmatched: 6. This CDR3 is built from 14 residues. The CDR3 is CASSQGSGGLTQYF. For the CDR3, the DNA is TGTGCCAGCAGCCAGGGTAGCGGGGGGCTTACCCAGTACTTC.

V is TRBV28 and J is TRBJ2-2, with D unclear. V lost 7 bases and J lost 2, with 11 bases in between. The CDR3 is 14 residues long. Germline V gene data show CDR1 as MDHEN and CDR2 as SYDVKM. The CDR3 reads CASKNGYNTGELFF. Written as DNA, the CDR3 is TGTGCCAGCAAAAACGGGTACAACACCGGGGAGCTGTTTTTT. The full variable domain, with the rest looked up from reference TRBV28 and TRBJ2-2, is DVKVTQSSRYLVKRTGEKVFLECVQDMDHENMFWYRQDPGLGLRLIYFSYDVKMKEKGDIPEGYSVSREKKERFSLILESASTNQTSMYLCASKNGYNTGELFFGEGSRLTVL.

J is TRBJ2-7 and V is TRBV29-1, with 13 bases fitting TRBD2. The V gene end was trimmed by 7 bases and the J gene end by 3 bases; junction bases not matched to a gene: 6. Germline lookup yields CDR1 SQVTM and CDR2 ANQGSEA. This CDR3 has 14 amino acids. The CDR3 loop reads CSAEGLAGSYEQYF. DNA for the CDR3: TGCAGCGCGGAGGGACTAGCGGGAAGCTACGAGCAGTACTTC.

This clone occurred once. The chain combines TRBV9 with TRBJ2-1; D possibly corresponds to TRBD1 (5 bases). Per germline, CDR1 SGDLS and CDR2 YYNGEE. Trimming pared 4 bases from V and 7 bases from J, leaving 18 bases between. There are 15 residues in the CDR3. The CDR3 coding sequence is TGTGCCAGCAGCCCAACAGGTCGCCCTGTGAATGAGCAGTTCTTC. It codes for CASSPTGRPVNEQFF.

The rearrangement links TRBV2 to TRBJ2-1; TRBD2 matches 8 bases. CDR3 length: 14 amino acids. Per germline, CDR1 SNHLY and CDR2 FYNNEI. Trimming removed 6 bases from V and 6 bases from J; junction bases left unmatched: 7. This chain's CDR3 is CASSGTRGLNEQFF. DNA for the CDR3: TGTGCCAGCAGCGGGACTAGGGGCCTCAATGAGCAGTTCTTC.

This clone was picked up one time. The V call is TRBV27, the J call TRBJ1-4; weak D call: TRBD1 (5 bases). V was trimmed by 5 bases and J by 5 bases, leaving 21 bases between them. The CDR3 extends over 17 amino acids. CDR1 is MNHEY and CDR2 is SMNVEV in the germline V gene (reference sequence). CDR3 in amino acids: CASSPTQASRGNEKLFF. In nucleotides, the CDR3 is TGTGCCAGCAGTCCAACTCAGGCTTCCCGGGGGAATGAAAAACTGTTTTTT.

The J gene is TRBJ2-7, the V gene TRBV5-1; no reliable D call. Germline V gene lookup returns CDR1 SGHRS and CDR2 YFSETQ. CDR3 length equals 14 residues. V lost 3 bases and J 1 base, leaving 11 bases between the germline ends. The CDR3 spells CASSSTTSSYEQYF. CDR3 nucleotide sequence: TGCGCCAGCAGCTCTACTACGTCATCCTACGAGCAGTACTTC.

V and J are TRBV13 and TRBJ2-7, with 11 positions matching TRBD2. Germline assignment: CDR1 PRHDT and CDR2 FYEKMQ (reference sequence). V shed 2 bases and J 2 bases; nucleotides not matched to a gene: 23. The CDR3 contains 22 residues. The chain's CDR3 is CASSLPRTSGSLRDAPAYEQYF. The CDR3 coding sequence is TGTGCCAGCAGCTTACCCCGAACTAGCGGGAGCCTCCGGGACGCACCTGCCTACGAGCAGTACTTC.

This rearrangement joins TRBV29-1 to TRBJ1-1, with D uncertain. Germline V CDR1 and CDR2: SQVTM, ANQGSEA. V gave up 6 bases and J gave up 6 bases, with 26 bases separating them. This CDR3 region has 16 residues. The CDR3 DNA reads as TGCAGCGTGCCTACTCGGCAGGCTGGATTATCGGCTGAAGCTTTCTTT. Residues: CSVPTRQAGLSAEAFF.

This clone appeared a single time. J is TRBJ1-1 and V is TRBV9; D is uncertain. V was clipped by 0 bases and J by 6 bases, with 18 bases between them. This CDR3 has 16 amino acids. Germline V gene data show CDR1 as SGDLS and CDR2 as YYNGEE. The CDR3 here is CASSVEASAGFAEAFF. CDR3 DNA sequence: TGTGCCAGCAGCGTAGAGGCATCGGCCGGGTTCGCTGAAGCTTTCTTT.

V and J are TRBV28 and TRBJ2-7, with 8 positions matching TRBD2. The CDR3 is 14 residues long. After removal of 7 bases from V and 7 bases from J, the junction contained 12 bases not matched to a gene. From germline, CDR1 is MDHEN and CDR2 SYDVKM. The CDR3 protein is CASTTGGPPYEQYF. The CDR3 DNA is TGTGCCAGCACGACGGGAGGGCCCCCTTATGAGCAGTACTTC.

Only one count was recorded for this clone. CDR3 in DNA: TGTGCCAGCAGTGAAGACAGGGCCCCTAGCAATCAGCCCCAGCATTTT. Its translation: CASSEDRAPSNQPQHF. V is TRBV6-1 and J is TRBJ1-5, with a tentative D call TRBD1 (6 bases). Trimming pared 1 base from V and 0 bases from J, leaving 10 bases between. Germline V lookup: CDR1 MNHNS, CDR2 SASEGT. The CDR3 loop spans 16 amino acids.

The chain is built from TRBV19 and TRBJ1-1; D possibly corresponds to TRBD1 (5 bases). The germline gives CDR1 LNHDA, CDR2 SQIVND (reference sequence). V lost 3 bases and J lost 2, with 13 bases in between. CDR3 length: 15 amino acids. The CDR3 loop reads CASSMTWGENTEAFF. As DNA, the CDR3 is TGTGCCAGTAGTATGACGTGGGGGGAAAACACTGAAGCTTTCTTT.

This sequence joins TRBV28 and TRBJ2-7; 7 bases align to TRBD2. The germline V gene has CDR1 MDHEN and CDR2 SYDVKM. CDR3 size: 13 residues. V was pared by 10 bases and J by 2 bases, with 8 bases of the junction left unmatched. The CDR3 here is CATRGGSAYEQYF. The CDR3, as DNA: TGTGCCACCCGGGGAGGGAGTGCCTACGAGCAGTACTTC.

This clone was seen a single time. The rearrangement uses TRBV5-6 and TRBJ2-7; 7 positions match TRBD1. The CDR3 has 15 amino acids. The V gene end was trimmed by 3 bases and the J gene end by 0 bases; junction bases not matched to a gene: 6. Looked up from germline, CDR1 is SGHDT and CDR2 is YYEEEE. This CDR3 reads CASSSVTGNSYEQYF. CDR3 bases: TGTGCCAGCAGCTCCGTGACAGGGAACTCCTACGAGCAGTACTTC.

The J gene is TRBJ2-1, the V gene TRBV19; 8 positions match TRBD1. The CDR3 extends over 15 amino acids. V lost 4 bases and J lost 7; bases outside the gene matches: 9. In germline, CDR1 is LNHDA, CDR2 SQIVND (reference sequence). CDR3 protein: CASSTDRGYGNEQFF. In DNA, the CDR3 is TGTGCCAGTAGTACCGACAGGGGTTACGGGAATGAGCAGTTCTTC.

CDR3 sequence: CASSLTDSTYEQYF. DNA for the CDR3: TGTGCCAGCAGCTTAACCGACAGCACCTACGAGCAGTACTTC. The chain carries TRBV7-9 and TRBJ2-7, with D possibly matching TRBD1 (5 bases). Deletions cut 2 bases from V and 2 bases from J, with 10 bases between. The CDR3 loop spans 14 amino acids. Germline loops: CDR1 SEHNR, CDR2 FQNEAQ (reference sequence).

The rearrangement uses TRBV19 and TRBJ1-5, with 8 bases identical to TRBD1. Germline assignment: CDR1 LNHDA and CDR2 SQIVND (reference sequence). The junction had 4 bases not matched to a gene; V was cut back by 11 bases and J by 4 bases. CDR3 length: 12 amino acids. The CDR3 DNA sequence: TGTGCCGCCCGGACAGGGAATCAGCCCCAGCATTTT. This gives the protein CAARTGNQPQHF.

The gene calls are TRBV11-2 and TRBJ2-2; no definite D call. The CDR3 is 12 amino acids. Looked up from germline, CDR1 is SGHAT and CDR2 is FQNNGV. Between the trimmed V and J ends, which lost 5 bases and 5 bases, there was a span of 6 bases. In DNA form, the CDR3 reads TGTGCCAGCAGCACGAGTACCGGGGAGCTGTTTTTT. It codes for CASSTSTGELFF.

V and J are TRBV7-9 and TRBJ2-7, with D possibly matching TRBD1 (5 bases). Germline CDR1 reads SEHNR; CDR2 reads FQNEAQ (reference sequence). The CDR3 is 16 residues long. V was clipped by 1 base and J by 7 bases, with 20 bases between them. The CDR3 nucleotides read TGTGCCAGCAGCTTAGGATGGGGCCTCACAACGGATGAGCAGTACTTC. Translation: CASSLGWGLTTDEQYF.